The rows below give T cell receptor beta chains drawn from one sample of a study of blood T cell repertoires in COVID-19. The protocol was immunoSEQ multiplex PCR, while the TCRdb copy is restricted to in-frame clones and leaves out a portion. The repertoire holds a few hundred thousand clones, more than 85% seen once, with over 4% in the top ten. Sequenced sample: peripheral blood. The receptor source for this set is a woman in her sixties with COVID-19, enrolled during active disease. Both conserved end residues are part of each CDR3. A D gene is named only where the DNA matches it firmly. The size field is filled for only some rows; it gives once, few, many or a size class.

clone_size cdr3_length d_call j_call v_call cdr3_nt cdr3_aa
once 14 TRBD1 TRBJ1-2 TRBV19 TGTGCCAGTATGCAATGGACAGGAACGTATGGCTACACCTTC CASMQWTGTYGYTF
. 15 TRBD2 TRBJ2-1 TRBV28 TGTGCCAGCAGTTTCCGAGCGGGAGGGCCGGGTGAGCAGTTCTTC CASSFRAGGPGEQFF
. 13 TRBD1 TRBJ1-2 TRBV30 TGTGCCTGGAGCAGACAGGGGCACTATGGCTACACCTTC CAWSRQGHYGYTF
once 14 TRBD1 TRBJ1-6 TRBV30 TGTGCCTGGACCCACCCGTGGACAGGTTCACCCCTCCACTTT CAWTHPWTGSPLHF
. 17 TRBD1 TRBJ1-5 TRBV27 TGTGCCAGCAGTCCCAGGGGGCCGAGGGGGAGCAATCAGCCCCAGCATTTT CASSPRGPRGSNQPQHF
. 16 . TRBJ2-4 TRBV4-3 TGCGCCAGCAGCCAAGATCTCGCGGGTTCCAAAAACATTCAGTACTTC CASSQDLAGSKNIQYF
few 16 TRBD1 TRBJ1-5 TRBV24-1 TGTGCCACCAGTGACAGAGACAGGGGGGGCAATCAGCCCCAGCATTTT CATSDRDRGGNQPQHF
. 16 TRBD1 TRBJ1-4 TRBV3-1/TRBV3-2 TGTGCCAGCAGCCAATTCGACAGGGCGGTCAAAAAAAAACTGTTTTTT CASSQFDRAVKKKLFF
. 19 . TRBJ1-5 TRBV21-1 TGTGCCAGCAGCAAAAGGGCTGTAGGACAGGGTTATAGCAATCAGCCCCAGCATTTT CASSKRAVGQGYSNQPQHF
. 15 . TRBJ1-4 TRBV15 TGTGCCACCAGCGCTCACAGGACAACTAATGAAAAACTGTTTTTT CATSAHRTTNEKLFF
. 16 . TRBJ2-1 TRBV10-3 TGTGCCATCAGTGAGTCTTTAGGCTACCGGGACAATGAGCAGTTCTTC CAISESLGYRDNEQFF
. 13 . TRBJ2-1 TRBV6-1 TGTGCCAGCAGTGATATGTACGGGAGTGGTCGGTTCTTC CASSDMYGSGRFF
. 15 . TRBJ1-6 TRBV10-3 TGTGCCATCAGTGAGCAGGGGAACTTAAATTCACCCCTCCACTTT CAISEQGNLNSPLHF
few 11 . TRBJ2-5 TRBV5-6 TGTGCCAGCAGCTTCAGGGAGACCCAGTACTTC CASSFRETQYF
. 19 TRBD1 TRBJ1-3 TRBV27 TGTGCCAGCAGTGACTCCGGGACAGGGATTGACTTTTTTGGAAACACCATATATTTT CASSDSGTGIDFFGNTIYF
. 14 TRBD1 TRBJ2-7 TRBV7-2 TGTGCCAGCAGCACCGGACAGGTTACCTACGAGCAGTACTTC CASSTGQVTYEQYF
. 15 TRBD1 TRBJ2-7 TRBV18 TGTGCCAGCTCACCCTCCGGGACAGGGACCTACGAGCAGTACTTC CASSPSGTGTYEQYF
. 13 TRBD1 TRBJ1-2 TRBV6-5 TGTGCCAGCAGCCCCAGGACAGGCTATGGCTACACCTTC CASSPRTGYGYTF
once 13 . TRBJ2-3 TRBV6-6 TGTGCCAGCAGGCCTAGCGCCACAGATACGCAGTATTTT CASRPSATDTQYF
. 15 TRBD1 TRBJ1-6 TRBV2 TGTGCCAGCAGTAACAGGGGGACCTATAATTCACCCCTCCACTTT CASSNRGTYNSPLHF
. 14 . TRBJ2-5 TRBV27 TGTGCCAGCCGATCTCCGGGACTCCAAGAGACCCAGTACTTC CASRSPGLQETQYF
. 14 TRBD1 TRBJ1-1 TRBV11-3 TGTGCCAGCAGCCCCGGACAGGGGAGCACTGAAGCTTTCTTT CASSPGQGSTEAFF
. 15 . TRBJ1-2 TRBV5-1 TGCGCCAGCAGCTTGGTTCGGGGAGAGGGTAGTAGCTACACCTTC CASSLVRGEGSSYTF
. 14 TRBD1 TRBJ1-5 TRBV19 TGTGCCAGTAGTGCACAGGGGGCAAGGCAGCCCCAGCATTTT CASSAQGARQPQHF
. 13 . TRBJ1-1 TRBV19 TGTGCCAGTAGTATCAAGAGAAACACTGAAGCTTTCTTT CASSIKRNTEAFF
. 13 . TRBJ2-7 TRBV18 TGTGCCAGCTCCCTCAGGGACTCCTACGAGCAGTACTTC CASSLRDSYEQYF
. 15 TRBD2 TRBJ2-3 TRBV5-1 TGCGCCAGCAGCTTGCTCGCGGGAGTACAAGATACGCAGTATTTT CASSLLAGVQDTQYF
once 14 . TRBJ1-1 TRBV20-1 TGCAGTGCTAGTGACCCGGCGGGGGGTCCTGAAGCTTTCTTT CSASDPAGGPEAFF
. 12 TRBD1 TRBJ1-1 TRBV6-5 TGTGCCAGCAGTTGGCCAGGGGGGAAAGCTTTCTTT CASSWPGGKAFF
. 16 TRBD1 TRBJ2-2 TRBV5-4 TGTGCCAGCAGCTTAACAACAGGGGCGAACACCGGGGAGCTGTTTTTT CASSLTTGANTGELFF
. 15 . TRBJ1-1 TRBV5-1 TGCGCCAGCAGCCGCAGCGGGGCCATGAACACTGAAGCTTTCTTT CASSRSGAMNTEAFF
. 13 . TRBJ2-7 TRBV6-5 TGTGCCAGCAGCAAAGGGGTCTCCTACGAGCAGTACTTC CASSKGVSYEQYF
. 14 . TRBJ2-7 TRBV5-1 TGCGCCAGCAGCTTGGTCCAGGGATCCTACGAGCAGTACTTC CASSLVQGSYEQYF